A selection of T cell receptor beta chains follows, all from one sample in a study of T cell responses to AZD1222 COVID-19 vaccine. Data came from immunoSEQ multiplex PCR; TCRdb stores just in-frame clones and leaves some out. The table has roughly 150,000 clones, roughly 90% seen once. Material: peripheral blood, obtained 28 days after the second AZD1222 dose. Every receptor here comes from an adult who received the AZD1222 COVID-19 vaccine. Both conserved end residues are part of each CDR3. A D gene is named only where the DNA matches it firmly. Size values are once, few and many counts, or a class for expanded clones, and some rows have none.

J gene	V gene	D gene	clone size	CDR3 DNA	CDR3 protein
TRBJ1-5	TRBV7-6	TRBD1	-	TGTGCCAGCAGCTTAGCGGGCAGGGGGCTCAATCAGCCCCAGCATTTT	CASSLAGRGLNQPQHF
TRBJ2-2	TRBV25-1	-	-	TGTGCCAGCACCAATCAGGGGGGGGCCGGGGAGCTGTTTTTT	CASTNQGGAGELFF
TRBJ2-1	TRBV3-1/TRBV3-2	-	-	TGTGCCAGCAGCCAAGAGGGCCTTAGCGCCCACAATGAGCAGTTCTTC	CASSQEGLSAHNEQFF
TRBJ1-1	TRBV5-6	-	-	TGTGCCAGCAGCCCCGGGACTTTTGGGAACACTGAAGCTTTCTTT	CASSPGTFGNTEAFF
TRBJ1-4	TRBV25-1	-	-	TGTGCCAGCAGTGAATGGATTAATGAAAAACTGTTTTTT	CASSEWINEKLFF
TRBJ1-1	TRBV10-3	TRBD1	-	TGTGCCACCTCGACAGGGTTGAACACTGAAGCTTTCTTT	CATSTGLNTEAFF
TRBJ1-2	TRBV7-9	TRBD1	-	TGTGCCAGCAGCTTAGCTTCCGGACAGGTGGATGGCTACACCTTC	CASSLASGQVDGYTF
TRBJ2-1	TRBV6-2/TRBV6-3	TRBD2	-	TGTGCCAGCAGTGTAGCGGGAGAACTGTGGGATGAGCAGTTCTTC	CASSVAGELWDEQFF
TRBJ1-2	TRBV19	-	-	TGTGCCAGTAGCTCTGCCGGTTTGGGGACTGGAGGCTATGGCTACACCTTC	CASSSAGLGTGGYGYTF
TRBJ2-4	TRBV4-3	TRBD2	-	TGCGCCAGCAGCCAAGACCTAGCGGGGGGCAAAAACATTCAGTACTTC	CASSQDLAGGKNIQYF
TRBJ2-1	TRBV5-1	TRBD2	-	TGCGCCAGCAGCTTGCCACAGGGGGGACTAGCGACCTACAATGAGCAGTTCTTC	CASSLPQGGLATYNEQFF
TRBJ1-1	TRBV29-1	-	-	TGCAGCGCTCGGAACCCAGTGTACACTGAAGCTTTCTTT	CSARNPVYTEAFF
TRBJ2-1	TRBV5-4	TRBD2	-	TGTGCCAGCAGCTTGATGGTAGCGCCCGGGGGGGGGCAGTTCTTC	CASSLMVAPGGGQFF
TRBJ1-1	TRBV4-3	-	-	TGCGCCAGCAGCCAATTACTGGACAGCAACACTGAAGCTTTCTTT	CASSQLLDSNTEAFF
TRBJ1-5	TRBV6-5	-	-	TGTGCCAGCAGTTACGCGGGTAGCAATCAGCCCCAGCATTTT	CASSYAGSNQPQHF
TRBJ2-7	TRBV7-9	TRBD2	-	TGTGCCAGCAGCCAGCTAGCGGGAGTTGAGCAGTACTTC	CASSQLAGVEQYF
TRBJ2-7	TRBV5-1	TRBD1	-	TGCGCCAGTAATACAGGGGGAGCCTCCTACGAGCAGTACTTC	CASNTGGASYEQYF
TRBJ2-3	TRBV7-9	-	-	TGTGCCAGCAACAGCTTCCTAGCCCCAGATACGCAGTATTTT	CASNSFLAPDTQYF
TRBJ2-7	TRBV5-4	-	few	TGTGCCAGCAGCAGGACAGCCTACGAGCAGTACTTC	CASSRTAYEQYF
TRBJ2-2	TRBV19	-	-	TGTGCCAGTAAGTCAAGAGCATATGCCGGGGAGCTGTTTTTT	CASKSRAYAGELFF
TRBJ1-6	TRBV3-1/TRBV3-2	-	-	TGTGCCAGCAGTGGCGACACGTGGGGCCCCCTCCACTTT	CASSGDTWGPLHF
TRBJ1-2	TRBV5-6	TRBD1	-	TGTGCCAGCAGCTTTGTGGGACAGGGATATGGCTACACCTTC	CASSFVGQGYGYTF
TRBJ2-5	TRBV6-5	-	-	TGTGCCAGCAGTTACATCCCCACGGCCCAGTACTTC	CASSYIPTAQYF
TRBJ2-3	TRBV13	TRBD2	once	TGTGCCAGCAGCCCGCGGACTAGCGGGGGCCTAGAGACAGATACGCAGTATTTT	CASSPRTSGGLETDTQYF
TRBJ1-3	TRBV10-3	-	-	TGTGCCATCAGTGAGGTGGGGGCCTCTGGAAACACCATATATTTT	CAISEVGASGNTIYF
TRBJ1-2	TRBV2	-	-	TGTGCCAGCAGTGAAGCGACAGGAGCCTATGGCTACACCTTC	CASSEATGAYGYTF
TRBJ2-6	TRBV19	-	few	TGTGCCAGTGTAAGAGACTCTGGGGCCAACGTCCTGACTTTC	CASVRDSGANVLTF
TRBJ1-1	TRBV4-3	TRBD1	-	TGCGCCAGCAGCCAAGATGGAGGGGGCCCCGGGAACACTGAAGCTTTCTTT	CASSQDGGGPGNTEAFF
TRBJ2-2	TRBV15	-	-	TGTGCCACCAGTGAGGCGGGGGCGGCCGGGGAGCTGTTTTTT	CATSEAGAAGELFF
TRBJ1-4	TRBV28	TRBD1	-	TGTGCCAGCAGTGCGGACAGGGGGCCACGAGGAGAAAAACTGTTTTTT	CASSADRGPRGEKLFF
TRBJ1-4	TRBV5-1	TRBD1	-	TGCGCCAGCAGGACCAGCCCCGACAGGGGAAATGAAAAACTGTTTTTT	CASRTSPDRGNEKLFF
TRBJ2-6	TRBV11-2	-	-	TGTGCCAGCAGCTTACAGGGGAGCTCTGGGGCCAACGTCCTGACTTTC	CASSLQGSSGANVLTF
TRBJ1-5	TRBV7-2	-	few	TGTGCCAGCAGCTTAAGTAGCAATCAGCCCCAGCATTTT	CASSLSSNQPQHF
TRBJ1-6	TRBV27	-	-	TGTGCCAGCAGTTTGCCAGATTCACCCCTCCACTTT	CASSLPDSPLHF
TRBJ2-7	TRBV6-2/TRBV6-3	TRBD2	few	TGTGCCAGCAACCCAGCGGGAGCCCAAAGCTACGAGCAGTACTTC	CASNPAGAQSYEQYF
TRBJ2-7	TRBV9	TRBD2	-	TGTGCCAGCAGCGTAGAGGCTAGCGGGAGTGTATGGGGGCAGTACTTC	CASSVEASGSVWGQYF
TRBJ2-3	TRBV27	-	-	TGTGCCAGCAGTGACCCACTAGGGGATACGCAGTATTTT	CASSDPLGDTQYF
TRBJ2-7	TRBV6-5	-	-	TGTGCCAGCAGTTATTCCTCGGCAGGGAACTACGAGCAGTACTTC	CASSYSSAGNYEQYF
TRBJ2-7	TRBV9	-	-	TGTGCCAGCAGCGGGACAGAATACGAGCAGTACTTC	CASSGTEYEQYF
TRBJ1-3	TRBV5-1	TRBD1	-	TGCGCCAGCAGCCAGACTTTAGACAGGGGGCCTGGAAACACCATATATTTT	CASSQTLDRGPGNTIYF
TRBJ2-5	TRBV3-1/TRBV3-2	-	-	TGTGCCAGCAGCCAAGAGACAGGACCTTCGAACTTC	CASSQETGPSNF
TRBJ2-5	TRBV4-1	TRBD1	-	TGCGCCAGCAGTCCGTTGGTCGGCAGGGGGCCAGAGACCCAGTACTTC	CASSPLVGRGPETQYF
TRBJ1-5	TRBV5-1	-	-	TGCGCCAGCAGCTTGGGTCTCGGGGGCCCTGGACAGCCCCAGCATTTT	CASSLGLGGPGQPQHF
TRBJ1-2	TRBV20-1	-	-	TGCAGTGCTAGTACACTGAACTATGGCTACACCTTC	CSASTLNYGYTF
TRBJ2-1	TRBV4-1	-	-	TGCGCCAGCTCCAGGGTCGGGGGTGGTGAGCAGTTCTTC	CASSRVGGGEQFF
TRBJ2-6	TRBV5-8	-	once	TGTGCCAGCAGCTTCCGTGGGGCCAACGTCCTGACTTTC	CASSFRGANVLTF
TRBJ1-2	TRBV12-3/TRBV12-4	-	-	TGTGCCAGCAGTAACAGGGCTGGCTACACCTTC	CASSNRAGYTF
TRBJ1-5	TRBV21-1	-	-	TGTGCCAGGGGGAGGATGAGCAATCAGCCCCAGCATTTT	CARGRMSNQPQHF
TRBJ2-7	TRBV19	-	few	TGTGCCAGTAGTCGTTCGTTGGTAGAAGGCGACGAGCAGTACTTC	CASSRSLVEGDEQYF
TRBJ2-7	TRBV6-2/TRBV6-3	TRBD2	-	TGTGCCAGCAGTTACCGGGCTAGCGGGGGGCCCACTTACTACGAGCAGTACTTC	CASSYRASGGPTYYEQYF